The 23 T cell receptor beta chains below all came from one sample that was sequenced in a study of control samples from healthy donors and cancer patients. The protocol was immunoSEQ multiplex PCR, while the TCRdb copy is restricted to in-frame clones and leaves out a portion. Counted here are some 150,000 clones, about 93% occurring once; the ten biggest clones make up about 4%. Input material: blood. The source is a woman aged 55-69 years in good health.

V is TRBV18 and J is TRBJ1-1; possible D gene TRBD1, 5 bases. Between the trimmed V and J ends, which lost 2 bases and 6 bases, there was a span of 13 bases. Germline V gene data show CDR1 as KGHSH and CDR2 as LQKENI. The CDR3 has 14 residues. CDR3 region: CASSPGDPVAEAFF. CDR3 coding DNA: TGTGCCAGCTCACCAGGGGACCCGGTGGCTGAAGCTTTCTTT.

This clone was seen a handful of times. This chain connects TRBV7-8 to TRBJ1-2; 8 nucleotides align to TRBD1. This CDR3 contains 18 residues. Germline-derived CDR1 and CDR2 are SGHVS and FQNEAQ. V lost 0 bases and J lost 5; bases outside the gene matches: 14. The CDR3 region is CASSLARRFRDRHYGYTF. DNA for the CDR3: TGTGCCAGCAGCTTAGCGCGAAGGTTCCGGGACAGGCATTATGGCTACACCTTC.

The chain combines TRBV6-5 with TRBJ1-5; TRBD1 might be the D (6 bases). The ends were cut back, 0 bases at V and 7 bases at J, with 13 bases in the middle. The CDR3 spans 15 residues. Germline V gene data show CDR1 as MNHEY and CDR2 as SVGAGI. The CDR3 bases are TGTGCCAGCAGTTACTCGCAGGGGCTAGGACAGCCCCAGCATTTT. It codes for CASSYSQGLGQPQHF.

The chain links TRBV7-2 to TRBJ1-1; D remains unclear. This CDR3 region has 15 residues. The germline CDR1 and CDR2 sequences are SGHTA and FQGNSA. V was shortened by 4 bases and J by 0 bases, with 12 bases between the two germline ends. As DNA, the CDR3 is TGTGCCAGCAGCTCCAAGGGAGCTATGAACACTGAAGCTTTCTTT. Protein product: CASSSKGAMNTEAFF.

The CDR3 reads CASSPETGWDQPQHF. CDR3 DNA: TGCGCCAGCAGCCCGGAGACAGGGTGGGATCAGCCCCAGCATTTT. The genes are TRBV5-1 and TRBJ1-5; 7 nucleotides match TRBD1. This CDR3 contains 15 residues. V lost 4 bases and J lost 5; bases outside the gene matches: 9. The germline V gene has CDR1 SGHRS and CDR2 YFSETQ. Full variable domain (rest looked up from reference TRBV5-1 and TRBJ1-5): KAGVTQTPRYLIKTRGQQVTLSCSPISGHRSVSWYQQTPGQGLQFLFEYFSETQRNKGNFPGRFSGRQFSNSRSEMNVSTLELGDSALYLCASSPETGWDQPQHFGDGTRLSIL.

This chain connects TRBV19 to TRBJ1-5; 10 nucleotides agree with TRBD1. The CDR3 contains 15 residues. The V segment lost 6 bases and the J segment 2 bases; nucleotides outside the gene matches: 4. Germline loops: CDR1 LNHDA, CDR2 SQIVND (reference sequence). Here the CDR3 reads CASSRQGAGNQPQHF. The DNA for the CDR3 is TGTGCCAGTAGCCGACAGGGGGCTGGCAATCAGCCCCAGCATTTT.

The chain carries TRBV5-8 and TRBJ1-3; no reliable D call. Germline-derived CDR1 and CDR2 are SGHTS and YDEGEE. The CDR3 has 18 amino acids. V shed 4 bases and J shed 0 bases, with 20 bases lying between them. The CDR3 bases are TGTGCCAGCAGCCTGAGGGTCCTATCCATCGACTCTGGAAACACCATATATTTT. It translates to CASSLRVLSIDSGNTIYF.

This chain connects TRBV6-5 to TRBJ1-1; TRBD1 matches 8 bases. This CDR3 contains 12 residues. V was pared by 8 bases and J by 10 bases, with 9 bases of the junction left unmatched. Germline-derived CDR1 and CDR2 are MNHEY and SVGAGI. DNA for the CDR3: TGTGCCAGCGTCCCCAGGGGGCTGTCAGCTTTCTTT. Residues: CASVPRGLSAFF.

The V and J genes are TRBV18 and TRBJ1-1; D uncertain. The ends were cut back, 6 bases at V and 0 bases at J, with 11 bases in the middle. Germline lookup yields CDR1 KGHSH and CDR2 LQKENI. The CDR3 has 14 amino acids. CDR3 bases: TGTGCCAGCTCTAGGGCATACGTGAACACTGAAGCTTTCTTT. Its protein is CASSRAYVNTEAFF.

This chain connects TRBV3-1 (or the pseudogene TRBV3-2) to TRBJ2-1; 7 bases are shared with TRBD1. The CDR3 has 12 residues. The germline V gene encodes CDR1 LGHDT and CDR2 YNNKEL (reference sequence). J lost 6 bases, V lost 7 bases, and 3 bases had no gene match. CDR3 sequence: CASISGGNEQFF. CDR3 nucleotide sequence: TGTGCCAGCATTTCAGGGGGCAATGAGCAGTTCTTC.

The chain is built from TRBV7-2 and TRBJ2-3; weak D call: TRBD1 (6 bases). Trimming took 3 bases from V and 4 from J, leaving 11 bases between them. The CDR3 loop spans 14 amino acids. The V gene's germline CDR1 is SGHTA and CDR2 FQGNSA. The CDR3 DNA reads TGTGCCAGCAGCTTCCAGGGGCGTCCAGATACGCAGTATTTT. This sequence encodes CASSFQGRPDTQYF.

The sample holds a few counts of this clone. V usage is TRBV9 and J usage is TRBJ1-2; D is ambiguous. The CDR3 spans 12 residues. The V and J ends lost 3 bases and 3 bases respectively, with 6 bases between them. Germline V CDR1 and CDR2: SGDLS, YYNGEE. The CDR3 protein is CASSGNYYGYTF. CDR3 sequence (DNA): TGTGCCAGCAGCGGGAATTACTATGGCTACACCTTC.

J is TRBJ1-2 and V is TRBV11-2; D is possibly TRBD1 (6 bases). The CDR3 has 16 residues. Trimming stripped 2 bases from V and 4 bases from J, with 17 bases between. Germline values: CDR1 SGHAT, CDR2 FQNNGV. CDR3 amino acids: CASSLSSGARGYGYTF. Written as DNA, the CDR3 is TGTGCCAGCAGCTTAAGTTCAGGGGCTCGGGGCTATGGCTACACCTTC.

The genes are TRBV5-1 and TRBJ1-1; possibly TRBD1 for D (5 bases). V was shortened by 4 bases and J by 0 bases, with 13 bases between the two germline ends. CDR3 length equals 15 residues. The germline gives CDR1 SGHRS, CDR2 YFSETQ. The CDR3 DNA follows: TGCGCCAGCAGCCCTGGACGGGGGATGAACACTGAAGCTTTCTTT. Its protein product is CASSPGRGMNTEAFF.

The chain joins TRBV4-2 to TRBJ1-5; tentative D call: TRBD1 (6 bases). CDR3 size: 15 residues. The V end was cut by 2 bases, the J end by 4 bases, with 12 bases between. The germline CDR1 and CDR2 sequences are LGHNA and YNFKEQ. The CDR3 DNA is TGTGCCAGCAGCCAACCCAACAGGGAAAATCAGCCCCAGCATTTT. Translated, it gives CASSQPNRENQPQHF.

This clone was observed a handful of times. CDR3 region: CASSWAATDTQYF. As DNA, the CDR3 is TGTGCCAGCAGCTGGGCGGCCACAGATACGCAGTATTTT. This chain links TRBV14 with TRBJ2-3; D is unclear. The CDR3 is 13 amino acids. The V end lost 5 bases, the J end lost 2 bases, and 8 bases lay between the germline ends. Looked up from germline, CDR1 is SGHDN and CDR2 is FVKESK.

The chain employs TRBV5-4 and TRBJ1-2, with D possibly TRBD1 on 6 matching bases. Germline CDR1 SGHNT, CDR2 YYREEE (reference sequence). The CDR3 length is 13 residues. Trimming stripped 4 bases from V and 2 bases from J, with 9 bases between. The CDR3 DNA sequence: TGTGCCAGCAGCAACAGGGACAACTATGGCTACACCTTC. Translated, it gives CASSNRDNYGYTF.

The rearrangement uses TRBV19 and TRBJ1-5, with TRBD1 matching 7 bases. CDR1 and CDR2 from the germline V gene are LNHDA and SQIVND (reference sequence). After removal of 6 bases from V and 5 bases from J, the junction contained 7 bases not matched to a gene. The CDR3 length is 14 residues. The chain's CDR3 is CASRETGNHQPQHF. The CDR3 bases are TGTGCCAGTAGGGAGACAGGGAACCATCAGCCCCAGCATTTT.

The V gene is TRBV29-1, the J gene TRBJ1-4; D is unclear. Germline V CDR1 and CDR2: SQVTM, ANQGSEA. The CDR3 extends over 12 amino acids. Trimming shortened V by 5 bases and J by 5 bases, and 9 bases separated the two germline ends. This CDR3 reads CSVLGPNEKLFF. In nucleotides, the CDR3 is TGCAGCGTTCTTGGGCCGAATGAAAAACTGTTTTTT.

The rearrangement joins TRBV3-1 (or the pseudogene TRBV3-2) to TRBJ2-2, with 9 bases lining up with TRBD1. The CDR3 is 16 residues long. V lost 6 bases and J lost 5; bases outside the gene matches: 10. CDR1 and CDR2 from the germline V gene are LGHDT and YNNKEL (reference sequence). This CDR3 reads CASRAPGQGPTGELFF. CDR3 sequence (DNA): TGTGCCAGCAGAGCCCCGGGACAGGGACCTACCGGGGAGCTGTTTTTT.

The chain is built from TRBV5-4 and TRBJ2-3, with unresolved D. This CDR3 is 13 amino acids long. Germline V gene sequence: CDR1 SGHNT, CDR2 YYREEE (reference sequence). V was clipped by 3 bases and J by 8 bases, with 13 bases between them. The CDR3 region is CASSSIYLGTQYF. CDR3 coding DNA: TGTGCCAGCAGCTCTATTTATTTAGGTACGCAGTATTTT.

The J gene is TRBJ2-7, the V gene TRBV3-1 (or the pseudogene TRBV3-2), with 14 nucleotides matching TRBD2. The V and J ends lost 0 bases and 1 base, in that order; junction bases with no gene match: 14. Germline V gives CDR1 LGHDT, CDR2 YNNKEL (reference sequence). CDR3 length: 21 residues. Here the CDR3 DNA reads TGTGCCAGCAGCCAAGATTGGGGGTGGGGACTAGCGGGGGCGAGATCCTACGAGCAGTACTTC. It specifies CASSQDWGWGLAGARSYEQYF.

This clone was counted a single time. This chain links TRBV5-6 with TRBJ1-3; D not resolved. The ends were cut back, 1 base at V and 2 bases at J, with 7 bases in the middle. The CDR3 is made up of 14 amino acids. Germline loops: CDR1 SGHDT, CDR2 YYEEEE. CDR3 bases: TGTGCCAGCAGCTTGTGGGTAGCTGGAAACACCATATATTTT. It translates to CASSLWVAGNTIYF.